The source of this T cell receptor beta chain is a study of beta chain features in type 1 diabetes. The CDR3 runs 15 residues. With 4 bases clipped from V and 5 bases from J, the junction kept 7 bases outside the gene matches. Germline loops: CDR1 SNHLY, CDR2 FYNNEI. Study outcomes and limitations: All four CD4+ subsets of Type 1 diabetes patients contained TCRB CDR3s that were moderately but significantly shorter.

About this clone itself: The antigen is not known.

The authors reverse transcribed all of the isolated RNA, so sequencing captured expressed TCRB transcripts. The method was immunoSEQ multiplex PCR; TCRdb's version includes in-frame clones alone and lacks a portion of them. The sample holds around 450,000 clones, more than 9.5% seen once. The chain uses TRBV2 and TRBJ1-4; 7 bases are shared with TRBD1. The sequencing sample was made of naive CD4+ T cells from blood. This receptor was identified in a woman between 18 and 30 years old in good health. This CDR3 reads CASSADRRRNEKLFF. The CDR3 nucleotides read TGTGCCAGCAGTGCGGACAGGAGGAGAAATGAAAAACTGTTTTTT.